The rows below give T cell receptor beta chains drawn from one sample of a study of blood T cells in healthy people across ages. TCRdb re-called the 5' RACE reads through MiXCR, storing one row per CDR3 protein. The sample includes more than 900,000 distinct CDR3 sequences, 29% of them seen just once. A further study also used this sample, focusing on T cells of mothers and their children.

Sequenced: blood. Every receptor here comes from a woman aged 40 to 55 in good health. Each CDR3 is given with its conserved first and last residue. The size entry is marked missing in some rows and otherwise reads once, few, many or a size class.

CDR3 protein: CASSFPDTGYGYTF; clone size: few; V gene: TRBV28; J gene: TRBJ1-2
CDR3 protein: CSVEVRGQTYEQYF; clone size: NA; V gene: TRBV29-1; J gene: TRBJ2-7
CDR3 protein: CASSPRGGSGPYGYTF; clone size: NA; V gene: TRBV4-3; J gene: TRBJ1-2
CDR3 protein: CASSASGRTETQYF; clone size: few; V gene: TRBV7-2; J gene: TRBJ2-5
CDR3 protein: CASSLRGQGNYEQYF; clone size: NA; V gene: TRBV11-2; J gene: TRBJ2-7
CDR3 protein: CSATGTSYGYTF; clone size: many; V gene: TRBV20-1; J gene: TRBJ1-2
CDR3 protein: CASTPGAGVYGYTF; clone size: NA; V gene: TRBV28; J gene: TRBJ1-2
CDR3 protein: CASSLAASGGPETQYF; clone size: NA; V gene: TRBV5-4; J gene: TRBJ2-5
CDR3 protein: CANSVNLGQPQEQYF; clone size: few; V gene: TRBV25-1; J gene: TRBJ2-5
CDR3 protein: CASNLGVANTGELFF; clone size: few; V gene: TRBV11-2; J gene: TRBJ2-2
CDR3 protein: CASIGGATGWGSGTNVLTF; clone size: NA; V gene: TRBV7-9; J gene: TRBJ2-6
CDR3 protein: CSVRAGPYEQYF; clone size: many; V gene: TRBV29-1; J gene: TRBJ2-7
CDR3 protein: CASSQDRLADTQYF; clone size: NA; V gene: TRBV4-2; J gene: TRBJ2-3
CDR3 protein: CASSYSGLAGAKTETQYF; clone size: NA; V gene: TRBV6-2/TRBV6-3; J gene: TRBJ2-5
CDR3 protein: CASSPGTVVYGYTF; clone size: NA; V gene: TRBV7-2; J gene: TRBJ1-2
CDR3 protein: CASRAVEGYGYTF; clone size: NA; V gene: TRBV5-8; J gene: TRBJ1-2
CDR3 protein: CASSLPGGAGSNTEAFF; clone size: NA; V gene: TRBV7-9; J gene: TRBJ1-1
CDR3 protein: CASSQDGNEKLFF; clone size: few; V gene: TRBV4-1; J gene: TRBJ1-4
CDR3 protein: CASRKGQGGYEQYF; clone size: NA; V gene: TRBV12-3/TRBV12-4; J gene: TRBJ2-7
CDR3 protein: CASSYTNGRRNTEAFF; clone size: NA; V gene: TRBV6-5; J gene: TRBJ1-1
CDR3 protein: CASSYSGAKPQHF; clone size: few; V gene: TRBV6-5; J gene: TRBJ1-5
CDR3 protein: CASSLGSTDTQYF; clone size: many; V gene: TRBV5-1; J gene: TRBJ2-3
CDR3 protein: CASSLRASPQFF; clone size: NA; V gene: TRBV7-9; J gene: TRBJ2-1